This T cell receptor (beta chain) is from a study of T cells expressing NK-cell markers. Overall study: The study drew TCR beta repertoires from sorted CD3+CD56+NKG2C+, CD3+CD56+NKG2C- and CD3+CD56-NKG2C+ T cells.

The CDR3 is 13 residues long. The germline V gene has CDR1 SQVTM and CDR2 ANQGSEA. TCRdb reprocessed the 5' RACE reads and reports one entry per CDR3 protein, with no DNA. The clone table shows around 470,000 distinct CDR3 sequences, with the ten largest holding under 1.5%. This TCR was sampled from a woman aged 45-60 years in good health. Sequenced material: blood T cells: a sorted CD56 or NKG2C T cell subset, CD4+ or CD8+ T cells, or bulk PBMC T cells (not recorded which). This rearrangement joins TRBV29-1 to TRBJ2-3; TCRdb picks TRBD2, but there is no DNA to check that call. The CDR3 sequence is CSGGTVGGDTQYF.